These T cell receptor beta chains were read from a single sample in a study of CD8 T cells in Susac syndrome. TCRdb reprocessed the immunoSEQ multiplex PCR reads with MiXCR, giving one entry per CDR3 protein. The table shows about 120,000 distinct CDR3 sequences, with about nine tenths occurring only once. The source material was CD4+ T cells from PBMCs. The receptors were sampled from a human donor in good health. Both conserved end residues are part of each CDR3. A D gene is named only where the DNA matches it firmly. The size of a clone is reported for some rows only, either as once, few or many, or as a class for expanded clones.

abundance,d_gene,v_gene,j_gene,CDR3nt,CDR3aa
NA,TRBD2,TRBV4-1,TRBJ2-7,TGCGCCAGCAGCCAAGGCCGGGGGGGGCCCTCCTACGAGCAGTACTTC,CASSQGRGGPSYEQYF
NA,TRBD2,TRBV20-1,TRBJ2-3,TGCAGTGCTAGGCCGCTAGCGGGAGTCTACACAGATACGCAGTATTTT,CSARPLAGVYTDTQYF
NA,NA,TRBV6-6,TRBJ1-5,TGTGCCAGCAGTCCACACGCGGGTCAGCCCCAGCATTTT,CASSPHAGQPQHF
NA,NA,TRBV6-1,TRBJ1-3,TGTGCCAGCAGAGAAGGGGTAAAATCTGGAAACACCATATATTTT,CASREGVKSGNTIYF
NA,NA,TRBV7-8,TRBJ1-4,TGTGCCAGCGGGACAAGAAATGAAAAACTGTTTTTT,CASGTRNEKLFF
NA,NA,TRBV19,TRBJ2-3,TGTGCCAGCGGCCTAGCAGGGCCGGGAGTCAATACGCAGTATTTT,CASGLAGPGVNTQYF
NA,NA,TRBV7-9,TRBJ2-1,TGTGCCAGCAGTTTTACCCCTAGGTCCCTCACTTACTACAATGAGCAGTTCTTC,CASSFTPRSLTYYNEQFF
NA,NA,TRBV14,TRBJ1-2,TGTGCCAGCAGCCAAGACGGACGGAACTATGGCTACACCTTC,CASSQDGRNYGYTF
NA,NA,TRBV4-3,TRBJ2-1,TGCGCCAGCAGCCAGTCGGGACCCTACGATGAGCAGTTCTTC,CASSQSGPYDEQFF
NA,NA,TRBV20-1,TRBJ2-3,TGCAGTGCTCAGACGGAGGGGACTCTTCCTCGGGGGCAGTATTTT,CSAQTEGTLPRGQYF
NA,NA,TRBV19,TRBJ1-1,TGTGCCAGTAGGTATCTCACTGAAGCTTTCTTT,CASRYLTEAFF
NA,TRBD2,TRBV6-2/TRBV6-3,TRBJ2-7,TGTGCCAGCAGCCCCCTAACCGGGACTAGCGGTCTCTACGAGCAGTACTTC,CASSPLTGTSGLYEQYF
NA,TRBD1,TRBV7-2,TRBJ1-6,TGTGCCAGCAGCTTACCGGGACAGGGTAATTCACCCCTCCACTTT,CASSLPGQGNSPLHF
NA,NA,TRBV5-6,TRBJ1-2,TGTGCCAGCAGCTCGTATAAACAGGGAGTTAATGGCTACACCTTC,CASSSYKQGVNGYTF
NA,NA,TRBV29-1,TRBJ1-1,TGCAGCGGCGCCTCCGGGGGACGCCTGCAAACTGAAGCTTTCTTT,CSGASGGRLQTEAFF
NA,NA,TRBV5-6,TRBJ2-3,TGTGCCAGCAGCCAGGGCAGTGGGAGAATTACTAATACGCAGTATTTT,CASSQGSGRITNTQYF
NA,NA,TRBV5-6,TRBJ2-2,TGTGCCAGCAGCCCCCGACCGGAGGGCATAACTTGGCGGAACACCGGGGAGCTGTTTTTT,CASSPRPEGITWRNTGELFF
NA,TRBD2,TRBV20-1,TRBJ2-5,TGCAGTGCTAGCCTAGCGGTGCAAGAGACCCAGTACTTC,CSASLAVQETQYF
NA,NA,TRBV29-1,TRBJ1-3,TGCAGCGTTGATCCAGGGACTGGAAACACCATATATTTT,CSVDPGTGNTIYF
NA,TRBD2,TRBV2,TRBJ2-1,TGTGCCAGCAGTGATAGCGGGCCTTCCTACAATGAGCAGTTCTTC,CASSDSGPSYNEQFF
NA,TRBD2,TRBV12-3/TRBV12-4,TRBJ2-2,TGTGCCAGCAGTCCAAGGGGACTAGCGGGAGTCGTGATCCCCGGGGAGCTGTTTTTT,CASSPRGLAGVVIPGELFF
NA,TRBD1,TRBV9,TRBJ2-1,TGTGCCAGCAGCCCGGGACAGTCCTTCAATGAGCAGTTCTTC,CASSPGQSFNEQFF
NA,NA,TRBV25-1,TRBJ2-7,TGTGCCAGCAGTGGGAAAGCCTACGAGCAGTACTTC,CASSGKAYEQYF
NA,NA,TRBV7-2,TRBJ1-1,TGTGCCAGCAGCTTAGCGGCGGGCACTGAAGCTTTCTTT,CASSLAAGTEAFF
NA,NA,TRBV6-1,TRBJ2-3,TGTGCCAGCAGCCCTTGGGAGAGGGGGGGCCTGGATACGCAGTATTTT,CASSPWERGGLDTQYF
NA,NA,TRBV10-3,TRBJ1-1,TGTGCCATCAGACAGGGCACTGAAGCTTTCTTT,CAIRQGTEAFF
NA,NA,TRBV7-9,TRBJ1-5,TGTGCCAGCAGCTTAGTCGGGGTTGGACAGCCCCAGCATTTT,CASSLVGVGQPQHF
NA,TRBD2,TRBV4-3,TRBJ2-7,TGCGCCAGCAGCCAAGACCGCGGGGGTAGGTACGAGCAGTACTTC,CASSQDRGGRYEQYF
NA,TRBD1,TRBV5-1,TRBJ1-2,TGCGCCAGCAGTTCCGCTATTTCGACAGGGACTAACTATGGCTACACCTTC,CASSSAISTGTNYGYTF
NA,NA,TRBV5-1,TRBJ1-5,TGCGCCAGCAGCGCCAAACAGGGACAGCCCCAGCATTTT,CASSAKQGQPQHF
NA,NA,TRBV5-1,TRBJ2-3,TGCGCCAGCAGCTCGCGCGCTCCAGATACGCAGTATTTT,CASSSRAPDTQYF
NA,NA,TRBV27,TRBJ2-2,TGTGCCAGCAGTTTAGGGTGGTCTGCCGGGGAGCTGTTTTTT,CASSLGWSAGELFF
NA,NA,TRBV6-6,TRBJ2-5,TGTGCCAGCAGTTACGACACCCAAGAGACCCAGTACTTC,CASSYDTQETQYF
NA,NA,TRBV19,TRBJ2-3,TGTGCCAGTAGTCCCCTAGCTGGGAAAGGAGATACGCAGTATTTT,CASSPLAGKGDTQYF
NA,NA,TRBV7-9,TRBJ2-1,TGTGCCAGCAGCTTAGCTCCGCGGGACCCCTACAATGAGCAGTTCTTC,CASSLAPRDPYNEQFF
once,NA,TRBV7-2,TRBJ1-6,TGTGCCAGCAGCTGGGGTCAAGGTTCACCCCTCCACTTT,CASSWGQGSPLHF
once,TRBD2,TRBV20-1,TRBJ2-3,TGCAGTGCTAGAGGCTCTAGCGGGAGTGGTACGCAGTATTTT,CSARGSSGSGTQYF
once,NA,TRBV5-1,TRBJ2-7,TGCGCCAGCAGCTTGGAGCGCAGGGATGACGAGCAGTACTTC,CASSLERRDDEQYF
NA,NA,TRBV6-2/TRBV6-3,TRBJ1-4,TGTGCCAGCAGATACTCAGGGACCTGGAGTGAAAAACTGTTTTTT,CASRYSGTWSEKLFF
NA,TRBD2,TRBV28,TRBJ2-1,TGTGCCAGCAGTTTCGGCGGGAGCTCCTACAATGAGCAGTTCTTC,CASSFGGSSYNEQFF
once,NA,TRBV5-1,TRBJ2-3,TGCGCCACCAGCCCGGACAGAGGCACAGATACGCAGTATTTT,CATSPDRGTDTQYF
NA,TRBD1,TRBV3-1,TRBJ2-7,TGTGCCAGCAGCCCCGGGACAGGGTACGAGCAGTACTTC,CASSPGTGYEQYF
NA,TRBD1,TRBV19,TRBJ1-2,TGTGCCAGTAGTGACGACAGGGTGAACTATGGCTACACCTTC,CASSDDRVNYGYTF
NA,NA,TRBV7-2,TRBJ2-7,TGTGCCAGCAGAGGAAGAGAAGGCCCCTCCTACGAGCAGTACTTC,CASRGREGPSYEQYF
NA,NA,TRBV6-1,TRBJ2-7,TGTGCCAGCAGCCCGGGACGGATCTACGAGCAGTACTTC,CASSPGRIYEQYF
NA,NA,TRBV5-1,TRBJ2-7,TGCGCCAGCAGCTTGGCCGCAGACCCCGTCCACGAGCAGTACTTC,CASSLAADPVHEQYF
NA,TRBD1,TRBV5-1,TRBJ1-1,TGCGCCAGCAGCATCCGGGACAGGGGGACTGAAGCTTTCTTT,CASSIRDRGTEAFF
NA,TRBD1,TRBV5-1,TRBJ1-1,TGCGCCAGCAGCAACGGACAGGGCGTCGTCACTGAAGCTTTCTTT,CASSNGQGVVTEAFF
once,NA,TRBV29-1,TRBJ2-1,TGCAGCGTTGAAGAGGTAGCCGGGGAGGTCTTC,CSVEEVAGEVF
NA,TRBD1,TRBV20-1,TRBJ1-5,TGCAGTGTAGCGGGCAGACAGGGCGGACATCAGCCCCAGCATTTT,CSVAGRQGGHQPQHF
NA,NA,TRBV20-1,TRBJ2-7,TGCAGTGCTACGCCCGGGGACGGATCCTACGAGCAGTACTTC,CSATPGDGSYEQYF
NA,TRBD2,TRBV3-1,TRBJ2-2,TGTGCCAGCAGACGACCCGGGGGGACCGGGGAGCTGTTTTTT,CASRRPGGTGELFF
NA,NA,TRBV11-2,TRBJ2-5,TGTGCCAGCAGCTTCGGTGGATCAGGAGAGACCCAGTACTTC,CASSFGGSGETQYF
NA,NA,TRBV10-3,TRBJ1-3,TGTGCCATCAGTGGTAAGGGAGAGGGGACGACCTCTGGAAACACCATATATTTT,CAISGKGEGTTSGNTIYF
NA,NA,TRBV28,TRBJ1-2,TGTGCCAGCACGACCAAGGGAGGCTACACCTTC,CASTTKGGYTF
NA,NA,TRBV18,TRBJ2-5,TGTGCCAGCTCACCACCGAGTCAAGAGACCCAGTACTTC,CASSPPSQETQYF
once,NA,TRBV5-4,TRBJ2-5,TGTGCCAGCAGGTGGGATCTTCAAGAGACCCAGTACTTC,CASRWDLQETQYF
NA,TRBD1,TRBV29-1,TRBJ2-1,TGCAGCACAGGACAGGACTCCTACAATGAGCAGTTCTTC,CSTGQDSYNEQFF